Listed below are T cell receptor beta chains from one sample, sequenced in a study of cytomegalovirus exposure and HLA in healthy donors. This table comes from immunoSEQ multiplex PCR, and its TCRdb copy is limited to in-frame clones, with some not included. The sample holds tens of thousands of clones; less than 80% are singletons and the top ten take about 3.3%. The sequencing sample was made of PBMCs. The source of these receptors is a woman aged 40-49 years in good health and CMV-seronegative. CDR3s include the opening cysteine and the closing phenylalanine or tryptophan. Each record gives: D gene, V gene, J gene, clone size, CDR3 protein, CDR3 DNA. A D gene is named only where the DNA matches it firmly. Size tells how often a clone was seen (once, few, many) or the class of an expanded clone, and some rows leave it out.

D: -
V: TRBV5-6
J: TRBJ2-7
size: -
CDR3: CASSFGQISYEQYF
DNA: TGTGCCAGCAGCTTCGGACAGATCTCCTACGAGCAGTACTTC

D: TRBD2
V: TRBV19
J: TRBJ2-5
size: -
CDR3: CASSTGLAGGRETQYF
DNA: TGTGCCAGTAGTACCGGACTAGCGGGAGGTCGGGAGACCCAGTACTTC

D: -
V: TRBV11-3
J: TRBJ2-2
size: few
CDR3: CASSLDVGELFF
DNA: TGTGCCAGCAGCTTAGACGTTGGGGAGCTGTTTTTT

D: -
V: TRBV6-1
J: TRBJ2-7
size: few
CDR3: CASSESQGRSLYEQYF
DNA: TGTGCCAGCAGTGAATCCCAGGGAAGGAGCTTGTACGAGCAGTACTTC

D: -
V: TRBV6-6
J: TRBJ1-5
size: few
CDR3: CASSSGHLSNQPQHF
DNA: TGTGCCAGCAGTTCGGGACACCTTAGCAATCAGCCCCAGCATTTT

D: TRBD1
V: TRBV11-3
J: TRBJ2-1
size: -
CDR3: CASSPGTGPNEQFF
DNA: TGTGCCAGCAGCCCCGGGACAGGGCCCAATGAGCAGTTCTTC

D: -
V: TRBV5-5
J: TRBJ1-1
size: -
CDR3: CASSFITGSEAFF
DNA: TGTGCCAGCAGCTTTATCACAGGGTCTGAAGCTTTCTTT

D: TRBD1
V: TRBV7-2
J: TRBJ1-1
size: -
CDR3: CASSLGGQLNEAFF
DNA: TGTGCCAGCAGCTTAGGGGGACAGCTAAATGAAGCTTTCTTT

D: TRBD1
V: TRBV5-4
J: TRBJ1-4
size: -
CDR3: CASSLNGQGAREKLFF
DNA: TGTGCCAGCAGCCTGAATGGACAGGGGGCGCGAGAAAAACTGTTTTTT

D: TRBD2
V: TRBV4-1
J: TRBJ2-5
size: -
CDR3: CASVPSAGEGETQYF
DNA: TGCGCCAGCGTCCCGTCAGCGGGAGAGGGGGAGACCCAGTACTTC

D: TRBD2
V: TRBV10-3
J: TRBJ2-5
size: once
CDR3: CAISGRGTSGIQETQYF
DNA: TGTGCCATCAGTGGGAGGGGGACTAGCGGAATTCAAGAGACCCAGTACTTC

D: TRBD1
V: TRBV18
J: TRBJ1-2
size: -
CDR3: CASSPLGQNYGYTF
DNA: TGTGCCAGCTCACCACTGGGACAGAACTATGGCTACACCTTC

D: TRBD2
V: TRBV28
J: TRBJ2-7
size: -
CDR3: CASSLPLGGSYEQYF
DNA: TGTGCCAGCAGTCTCCCGTTGGGGGGGTCCTACGAGCAGTACTTC

D: -
V: TRBV27
J: TRBJ1-2
size: -
CDR3: CASSLSHRDPYGYTF
DNA: TGTGCCAGCAGTTTATCCCACAGGGATCCCTATGGCTACACCTTC

D: TRBD1
V: TRBV25-1
J: TRBJ2-1
size: -
CDR3: CARVTNRDRIYNEQFF
DNA: TGTGCCAGGGTCACTAACCGGGACAGAATCTACAATGAGCAGTTCTTC

D: TRBD1
V: TRBV10-3
J: TRBJ1-5
size: -
CDR3: CATNKGQGYQPQHF
DNA: TGTGCCACCAACAAGGGACAGGGCTATCAGCCCCAGCATTTT

D: -
V: TRBV30
J: TRBJ1-2
size: medium-sized
CDR3: CAWTDSWGYTF
DNA: TGTGCCTGGACGGACAGTTGGGGCTACACCTTC

D: TRBD1
V: TRBV6-6
J: TRBJ2-6
size: -
CDR3: CASRTGDLSGANVLTF
DNA: TGTGCCAGCCGTACAGGGGACCTGTCTGGGGCCAACGTCCTGACTTTC

D: -
V: TRBV5-1
J: TRBJ1-4
size: -
CDR3: CASSLGTDATNEKLFF
DNA: TGCGCCAGCAGCTTGGGAACAGACGCAACTAATGAAAAACTGTTTTTT

D: -
V: TRBV6-5
J: TRBJ2-7
size: -
CDR3: CASSYSRAGAYEQYF
DNA: TGTGCCAGCAGTTACTCGAGGGCTGGGGCCTACGAGCAGTACTTC

D: TRBD1
V: TRBV5-1
J: TRBJ2-2
size: once
CDR3: CASSPGTVKTGELFF
DNA: TGCGCCAGCAGCCCGGGGACAGTGAAGACCGGGGAGCTGTTTTTT

D: -
V: TRBV6-4
J: TRBJ2-1
size: -
CDR3: CASSSGNRAYNEQFF
DNA: TGTGCCAGCAGTTCCGGGAACCGGGCCTACAATGAGCAGTTCTTC

D: -
V: TRBV7-8
J: TRBJ2-4
size: once
CDR3: CASSPEGGPLRFKNIQYF
DNA: TGTGCCAGCAGCCCAGAGGGGGGGCCCCTTCGGTTCAAAAACATTCAGTACTTC

D: -
V: TRBV27
J: TRBJ2-7
size: -
CDR3: CASSLSFGEAPYEQYF
DNA: TGTGCCAGCAGTTTATCTTTTGGTGAGGCTCCCTACGAGCAGTACTTC

D: -
V: TRBV5-1
J: TRBJ1-1
size: -
CDR3: CATTLGQTPTTYTEAFF
DNA: TGCGCCACTACCCTGGGACAAACTCCTACCACCTACACTGAAGCTTTCTTT

D: -
V: TRBV10-3
J: TRBJ1-5
size: few
CDR3: CAISEGGYNQPQHF
DNA: TGTGCCATCAGCGAAGGAGGGTATAATCAGCCCCAGCATTTT

D: -
V: TRBV7-9
J: TRBJ2-2
size: -
CDR3: CASSLELRAKTGELFF
DNA: TGTGCCAGCAGCTTAGAACTCAGGGCGAAAACCGGGGAGCTGTTTTTT

D: -
V: TRBV5-1
J: TRBJ2-3
size: -
CDR3: CASSSTGARDTQYF
DNA: TGCGCCAGCAGCTCTACTGGAGCGCGAGATACGCAGTATTTT

D: -
V: TRBV28
J: TRBJ2-7
size: -
CDR3: CASSPEIGVSREQYF
DNA: TGTGCCAGCAGCCCCGAGATAGGAGTATCTCGCGAGCAGTACTTC

D: -
V: TRBV6-5
J: TRBJ1-2
size: -
CDR3: CASSSQGTYGYTF
DNA: TGTGCCAGCAGTTCCCAGGGGACCTATGGCTACACCTTC

D: TRBD2
V: TRBV9
J: TRBJ2-7
size: once
CDR3: CASSVGLAGAEQYF
DNA: TGTGCCAGCAGCGTAGGGCTAGCGGGAGCCGAGCAGTACTTC

D: TRBD2
V: TRBV25-1
J: TRBJ2-3
size: once
CDR3: CASSARLAGATDTQYF
DNA: TGTGCCAGCAGTGCGCGACTAGCGGGGGCCACAGATACGCAGTATTTT

D: TRBD2
V: TRBV14
J: TRBJ2-7
size: -
CDR3: CASSPRGLAGGRQYF
DNA: TGTGCCAGCAGCCCGAGGGGACTAGCGGGAGGGAGACAGTACTTC

D: TRBD1
V: TRBV18
J: TRBJ2-1
size: -
CDR3: CASSPGQGAYNEQFF
DNA: TGTGCCAGCTCACCAGGACAGGGTGCCTACAATGAGCAGTTCTTC

D: TRBD2
V: TRBV6-1
J: TRBJ2-5
size: -
CDR3: CASSAGLVETQYF
DNA: TGTGCCAGCAGTGCGGGACTAGTAGAGACCCAGTACTTC

D: TRBD1
V: TRBV27
J: TRBJ2-1
size: -
CDR3: CASSLSLPGGDEQFF
DNA: TGTGCCAGCAGTTTATCCCTTCCAGGGGGCGATGAGCAGTTCTTC

D: TRBD2
V: TRBV19
J: TRBJ2-2
size: -
CDR3: CASSIERSGTGGPTGELFF
DNA: TGTGCCAGTAGTATAGAACGGAGTGGAACGGGAGGCCCCACCGGGGAGCTGTTTTTT

D: TRBD1
V: TRBV29-1
J: TRBJ2-3
size: -
CDR3: CSVEKGASGSYTDTQYF
DNA: TGCAGCGTTGAGAAGGGGGCGAGTGGGTCCTACACAGATACGCAGTATTTT

D: -
V: TRBV5-1
J: TRBJ1-4
size: once
CDR3: CASSLAPNRVEKLFF
DNA: TGCGCCAGCAGCTTGGCCCCCAACAGGGTAGAAAAACTGTTTTTT

D: TRBD2
V: TRBV7-2
J: TRBJ2-3
size: once
CDR3: CASSSFGGSGTDTQYF
DNA: TGTGCCAGCAGCTCCTTCGGCGGGAGCGGAACAGATACGCAGTATTTT